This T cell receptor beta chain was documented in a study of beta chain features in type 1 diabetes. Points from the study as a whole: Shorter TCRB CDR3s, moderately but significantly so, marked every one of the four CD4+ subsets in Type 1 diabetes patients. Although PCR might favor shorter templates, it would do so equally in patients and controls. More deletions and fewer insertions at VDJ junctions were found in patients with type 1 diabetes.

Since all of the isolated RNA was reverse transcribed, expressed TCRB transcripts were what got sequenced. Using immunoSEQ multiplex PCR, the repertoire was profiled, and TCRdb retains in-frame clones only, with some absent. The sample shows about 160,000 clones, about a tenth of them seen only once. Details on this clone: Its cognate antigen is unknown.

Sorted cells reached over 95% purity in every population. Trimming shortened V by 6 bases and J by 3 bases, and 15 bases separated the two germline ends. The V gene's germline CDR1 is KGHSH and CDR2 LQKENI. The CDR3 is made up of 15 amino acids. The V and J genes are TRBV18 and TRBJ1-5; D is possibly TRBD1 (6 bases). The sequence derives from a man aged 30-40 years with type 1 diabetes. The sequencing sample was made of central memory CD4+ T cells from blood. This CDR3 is CASSPTRQVNQPQHF. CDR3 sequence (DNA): TGTGCCAGCTCGCCCACAAGACAGGTCAATCAGCCCCAGCATTTT.